This T cell receptor beta chain is drawn from a study of T cell responses to AZD1222 COVID-19 vaccine. The V end was cut by 5 bases, the J end by 11 bases, with 12 bases between. The CDR3 sequence is 11 residues long. Per the germline V gene, CDR1 is LGHDT and CDR2 is YNNKEL (reference sequence). Sequencing used immunoSEQ multiplex PCR; TCRdb keeps in-frame clones, though not all of them. The table records 130,000 to 150,000 clones, around nine tenths of them present only once. The sequence derives from an adult in good health. The material sequenced was peripheral blood, taken on day 0 of MenACWY control vaccination. This chain joins TRBV3-1 (or the pseudogene TRBV3-2) and TRBJ1-1; D unclear. The CDR3 nucleotides read TGTGCCAGCAGCTCTGACGTGGTCGCTTTCTTT. Protein: CASSSDVVAFF.